These 23 T cell receptor beta chains came from one sample sequenced in a study of neoadjuvant anti-PD-1 for oral cavity cancer. The data were produced by immunoSEQ multiplex PCR, yet TCRdb's version contains in-frame clones alone and is incomplete. Seen here are 55,000 to 80,000 clones, 86% observed once, and the top ten hold around 2.7%. Time point described: after neoadjuvant nivolumab, at surgical resection. The specimen was PBMCs, collected after nivolumab (anti-PD-1) treatment. Receptors originate from a person aged 40-85 years with oral cavity squamous cell carcinoma.

The chain uses TRBV15 and TRBJ2-7; D uncertain. The CDR3 sequence is 15 residues long. Trimming took 3 bases from V and 0 from J, leaving 12 bases between them. The germline gives CDR1 LNHNV, CDR2 YYDKDF (reference sequence). The DNA of the CDR3 is TGTGCCACCAGCAGCAATCCCTCGGGCTCCTACGAGCAGTACTTC. Its protein product is CATSSNPSGSYEQYF.

The V gene is TRBV4-1, the J gene TRBJ2-7; TRBD2 matches 7 bases. Trimming took 3 bases from V and 7 from J; bases not matched to a gene: 9. CDR3 length equals 14 residues. The germline V gene encodes CDR1 MGHRA and CDR2 YSYEKL. CDR3 bases: TGCGCCAGCAGCCACAATCTAGCGGCCCTGGAGCAGTACTTC. Encoded protein: CASSHNLAALEQYF.

This chain connects TRBV10-3 to TRBJ2-3; the D is unclear. The CDR3 sequence is 18 residues long. V was pared by 2 bases and J by 4 bases, with 22 bases between. Germline CDR1 ENHRY, CDR2 SYGVKD. CDR3 sequence (DNA): TGTGCCATCAGTGAGGAACCCGGGCGAGGTTCTTTCTCAGATACGCAGTATTTT. Its translation is CAISEEPGRGSFSDTQYF.

The chain couples TRBV10-3 to TRBJ2-2; TRBD2 aligns across 10 bases. This CDR3 is built from 18 residues. Looked up from germline, CDR1 is ENHRY and CDR2 is SYGVKD. After removal of 8 bases from V and 2 bases from J, the junction contained 14 bases not matched to a gene. CDR3 protein: CAIARVASGGANTGELFF. CDR3 DNA: TGTGCCATCGCGCGCGTGGCCAGCGGGGGGGCCAACACCGGGGAGCTGTTTTTT.

V is TRBV5-6 and J is TRBJ2-7; D perhaps matches TRBD1 (5 bases). Germline CDR1 SGHDT, CDR2 YYEEEE. The CDR3 covers 13 residues. Trimming removed 4 bases from V and 6 bases from J, with 14 bases in between. The CDR3 loop is CASSVISRVEQYF. CDR3 coding DNA: TGTGCCAGCAGCGTCATTAGCAGGGTCGAGCAGTACTTC. The whole variable domain, filled in from reference TRBV5-6 and TRBJ2-7, reads DAGVTQSPTHLIKTRGQQVTLRCSPKSGHDTVSWYQQALGQGPQFIFQYYEEEERQRGNFPDRFSGHQFPNYSSELNVNALLLGDSALYLCASSVISRVEQYFGPGTRLTVT.

The chain employs TRBV7-8 and TRBJ1-1; 7 bases are shared with TRBD1. With V trimmed by 4 bases and J by 5 bases, 10 bases remained unmatched. This CDR3 is built from 15 residues. Germline CDR1 reads SGHVS; CDR2 reads FQNEAQ. The CDR3 is CASSSRQGWGTEAFF. In DNA form, the CDR3 reads TGTGCCAGCAGCTCTCGACAGGGTTGGGGGACTGAAGCTTTCTTT.

This rearrangement joins TRBV7-3 to TRBJ2-1; 8 bases match TRBD2. V lost 5 bases and J lost 8; bases outside the gene matches: 8. The germline CDR1 and CDR2 sequences are SGHTA and FQGTGA. The CDR3 is 14 residues long. CDR3 protein: CASSHGTSFYEQFF. CDR3 bases: TGTGCCAGCAGCCACGGGACTAGTTTCTATGAGCAGTTCTTC.

The CDR3 DNA reads TGTGCCAGCAGTCGGTGGAGGTTCGGCGGGGGGCTTAATGAGCAGTTCTTC. The encoded protein is CASSRWRFGGGLNEQFF. The chain combines TRBV7-9 with TRBJ2-1; 8 bases map to TRBD2. The ends lost 6 bases at V and 7 bases at J; junction bases unmatched: 17. Germline V gene lookup returns CDR1 SEHNR and CDR2 FQNEAQ (reference sequence). The CDR3 has 17 amino acids.

V and J are TRBV5-1 and TRBJ1-1, with D unresolved. V lost 0 bases, J lost 4 bases, and 1 base lay in between. Germline V gene data show CDR1 as SGHRS and CDR2 as YFSETQ. The CDR3 spans 11 residues. DNA for the CDR3: TGCGCCAGCAGCTTGGGCACTGAAGCTTTCTTT. It specifies CASSLGTEAFF.

V usage is TRBV7-8 and J usage is TRBJ1-4; no firm D call. The CDR3 consists of 13 residues. The V and J ends lost 7 bases and 0 bases respectively, with 6 bases between them. Germline assignment: CDR1 SGHVS and CDR2 FQNEAQ. The CDR3 is CASTSATNEKLFF. The CDR3 nucleotides are TGTGCCAGCACGAGTGCAACTAATGAAAAACTGTTTTTT. Full variable domain (missing parts from reference TRBV7-8 and TRBJ1-4): GAGVSQSPRYKVAKRGQDVALRCDPISGHVSLFWYQQALGQGPEFLTYFQNEAQLDKSGLPSDRFFAERPEGSVSTLKIQRTQQEDSAVYLCASTSATNEKLFFGSGTQLSVL.

The gene calls are TRBV7-8 and TRBJ2-7; either TRBD1 or TRBD2 may supply D (7 bases each). V gave up 7 bases and J gave up 0 bases, with 16 bases separating them. The CDR3 spans 15 residues. Per germline, CDR1 SGHVS and CDR2 FQNEAQ. CDR3 coding DNA: TGTGCCAGCACCCAGGGGGGGATCCTCTCCTACGAGCAGTACTTC. Translation gives CASTQGGILSYEQYF.

This chain joins TRBV6-5 and TRBJ1-5; D is uncertain. Trimming took 6 bases from V and 1 from J, leaving 13 bases between them. This CDR3 is 15 amino acids long. Germline CDR1 and CDR2: MNHEY and SVGAGI. The DNA of the CDR3 is TGTGCCAGCAGCCTTACCTATGGGAGCAATCAGCCCCAGCATTTT. It yields the protein CASSLTYGSNQPQHF.

This sequence joins TRBV28 and TRBJ1-1, with D possibly being TRBD1 (6 bases). Germline V gene data show CDR1 as MDHEN and CDR2 as SYDVKM. CDR3 size: 16 residues. With 8 bases removed from V and 1 base from J, the gap between germline ends came to 20 bases. CDR3 sequence reads: CASLRGGVIRNTEAFF. Written as DNA, the CDR3 is TGTGCCAGCCTAAGGGGGGGCGTTATTAGGAACACTGAAGCTTTCTTT.

The chain has TRBV14 and TRBJ2-5; D is uncertain. In germline, CDR1 is SGHDN, CDR2 FVKESK. V was clipped by 1 base and J by 7 bases, with 28 bases between them. This CDR3 contains 19 residues. CDR3 nucleotides: TGTGCCAGCAGCCAAGTCGCCCTAAGTGGGCCCCGAAGGTGGGGGACCCAGTACTTC. Translation: CASSQVALSGPRRWGTQYF.

The rearrangement links TRBV15 to TRBJ2-5, with 10 bases aligning to TRBD1. In germline, CDR1 is LNHNV, CDR2 YYDKDF (reference sequence). V lost 4 bases to trimming and J lost 1 base; unmatched junction nucleotides: 3. The CDR3 loop spans 15 amino acids. The DNA for the CDR3 is TGTGCCACCAGCACCCGGACAGGGGGCCAAGAGACCCAGTACTTC. This translates into CATSTRTGGQETQYF.

This clone has more than one count but fewer than ten. The chain links TRBV2 to TRBJ1-5; no reliable D call. Deletions cut 0 bases from V and 6 bases from J, with 3 bases between. Germline CDR1 reads SNHLY; CDR2 reads FYNNEI. CDR3 size: 12 residues. The CDR3 loop is CASSEAGQPQHF. The CDR3 bases are TGTGCCAGCAGTGAAGCGGGTCAGCCCCAGCATTTT.

The rearrangement links TRBV19 to TRBJ2-7; D is possibly TRBD2 (6 bases). The CDR3 sequence is 13 residues long. V dropped 2 bases and J dropped 12 bases, with 17 bases sitting between them. Germline assignment: CDR1 LNHDA and CDR2 SQIVND (reference sequence). The CDR3 sequence is CASSIPERRVLYF. The CDR3 DNA sequence: TGTGCCAGTAGTATACCGGAGAGGAGGGTACTGTACTTC.

The chain combines TRBV30 with TRBJ2-2, with 7 bases fitting TRBD2. With 7 bases clipped from V and 8 bases from J, the junction kept 22 bases outside the gene matches. This CDR3 has 17 residues. Germline CDR1 reads GTSNPN; CDR2 reads SVGIG (reference sequence). The CDR3: CAYPNWGLGGSVGELFF. For the CDR3, the DNA is TGTGCCTACCCAAATTGGGGCTTGGGCGGGAGTGTGGGGGAGCTGTTTTTT.

The gene calls are TRBV11-2 and TRBJ1-1; the D is unclear. CDR3 size: 13 residues. Germline V gene data show CDR1 as SGHAT and CDR2 as FQNNGV. The V gene lost 2 bases and the J gene lost 0 bases, with 4 bases spanning the gap. The chain's CDR3 is CASSLTMNTEAFF. The CDR3, as DNA: TGTGCCAGCAGCTTAACCATGAACACTGAAGCTTTCTTT.

This chain links TRBV27 with TRBJ2-1; TRBD1 is a possible D gene (6 bases). The CDR3 loop spans 18 amino acids. Between the trimmed V and J ends, which lost 5 bases and 4 bases, there was a span of 24 bases. CDR1 and CDR2 from the germline V gene are MNHEY and SMNVEV (reference sequence). CDR3 coding DNA: TGTGCCAGCAGTCCTTTCTATACAGGGACGGAAACATACAATGAGCAGTTCTTC. It codes for CASSPFYTGTETYNEQFF.

The gene calls are TRBV6-5 and TRBJ2-6; the D gene could be TRBD1 or TRBD2 (5 bases each). CDR3 size: 15 residues. V lost 0 bases, J lost 2 bases, and 5 bases lay in between. Germline lookup yields CDR1 MNHEY and CDR2 SVGAGI. The CDR3 DNA sequence: TGTGCCAGCAGTTACTCGGGGGCTGGGGCCAACGTCCTGACTTTC. Residues: CASSYSGAGANVLTF.

This clone has just a few counts. This chain joins TRBV7-9 and TRBJ1-4; TRBD1 is a possible D gene (6 bases). The germline V gene encodes CDR1 SEHNR and CDR2 FQNEAQ (reference sequence). The CDR3 sequence is 16 residues long. Trimming stripped 5 bases from V and 9 bases from J, with 22 bases between. The CDR3 nucleotides read TGTGCCAGCAGCCAGCGACAGGTAGGCAATTGTCAAAAACTGTTTTTT. Translating gives CASSQRQVGNCQKLFF.

The J gene is TRBJ2-1, the V gene TRBV7-9, with a possible D match to TRBD1 (6 bases). Germline assignment: CDR1 SEHNR and CDR2 FQNEAQ (reference sequence). Trimming took off 4 bases at V and 9 bases at J, with 13 bases between the two ends. CDR3 length equals 13 residues. CDR3 sequence reads: CASSSPGQREQFF. For the CDR3, the DNA is TGTGCCAGCAGCTCCCCGGGACAACGTGAGCAGTTCTTC.